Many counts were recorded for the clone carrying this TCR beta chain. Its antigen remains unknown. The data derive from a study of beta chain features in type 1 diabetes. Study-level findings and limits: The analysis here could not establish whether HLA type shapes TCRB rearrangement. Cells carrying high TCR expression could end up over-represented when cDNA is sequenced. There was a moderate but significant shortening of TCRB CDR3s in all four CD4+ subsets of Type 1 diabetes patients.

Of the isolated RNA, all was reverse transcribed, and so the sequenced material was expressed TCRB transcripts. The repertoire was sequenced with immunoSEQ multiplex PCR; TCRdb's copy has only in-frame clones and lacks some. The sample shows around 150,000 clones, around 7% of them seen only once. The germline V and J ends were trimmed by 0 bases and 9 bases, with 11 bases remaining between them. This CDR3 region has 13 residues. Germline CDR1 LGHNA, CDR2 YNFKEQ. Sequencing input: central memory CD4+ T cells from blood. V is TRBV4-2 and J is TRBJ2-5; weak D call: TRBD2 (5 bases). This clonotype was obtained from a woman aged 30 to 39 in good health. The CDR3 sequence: CASSQESSGSQYF. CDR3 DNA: TGTGCCAGCAGCCAAGAGAGTTCGGGGTCCCAGTACTTC.